This is a list of T cell receptor beta chains from one sample in a study of T cells in Graves' hyperthyroidism and ophthalmopathy. MiXCR, applied by TCRdb to the multiplex PCR reads, yields one record per CDR3 protein. In the table there are 500,000 or so distinct CDR3 sequences, 17% of which are singletons. Sequenced input: blood. Receptors originate from a woman between 18 and 30 years old with Graves' ophthalmopathy. Each CDR3 is given with its conserved first and last residue. A D gene is named only where the DNA matches it firmly. Clone size is stated in some rows and not others, as once, few, many or a class when expanded.

D	J	size	V	CDR3	DNA
NA	TRBJ2-3	NA	TRBV5-8	CASSLYNTDTQYF	TGTGCCAGCAGCTTGTATAACACAGATACGCAGTATTTT
NA	TRBJ1-1	many	TRBV18	CASSPGGRGTEAFF	TGTGCCAGCTCACCTGGGGGTAGGGGCACTGAAGCTTTCTTT
NA	TRBJ2-2	many	TRBV11-2	CASSLEWPAYTGELFF	TGTGCCAGCAGCTTAGAGTGGCCGGCGTACACCGGGGAGCTGTTTTTT
NA	TRBJ1-5	few	TRBV5-8	CASSLSLQGRQPQHF	TGTGCCAGCAGCTTGAGCCTACAGGGTAGACAGCCCCAGCATTTT
TRBD1	TRBJ1-2	NA	TRBV20-1	CSARLPGTGDGYTF	TGCAGTGCTAGATTACCCGGGACAGGGGATGGCTACACCTTC
TRBD2	TRBJ2-1	NA	TRBV6-2/TRBV6-3	CASSLWTSVNEQFF	TGTGCCAGCAGTTTGTGGACTAGCGTTAATGAGCAGTTCTTC
TRBD2	TRBJ2-1	NA	TRBV29-1	CSVEDGSGGAYNEQFF	TGCAGCGTTGAAGATGGGAGCGGGGGGGCCTACAATGAGCAGTTCTTC
TRBD2	TRBJ2-1	NA	TRBV27	CASSFFSGGAPDEQFF	TGTGCCAGCAGTTTTTTTAGCGGGGGGGCTCCGGATGAGCAGTTCTTC
TRBD1	TRBJ2-3	many	TRBV28	CASSIDRAGTDTQYF	TGTGCCAGCAGTATAGACAGGGCTGGCACAGATACGCAGTATTTT
TRBD2	TRBJ2-7	many	TRBV6-2/TRBV6-3	CASSYVGRGYEQYF	TGTGCCAGCAGTTACGTCGGGAGGGGTTACGAGCAGTACTTC
NA	TRBJ1-2	many	TRBV28	CASSLRGKASYGYTF	TGTGCCAGCAGTCTCCGGGGGAAAGCAAGCTATGGCTACACCTTC
NA	TRBJ2-2	NA	TRBV19	CANQQDTGELFF	TGTGCCAACCAACAGGACACCGGGGAGCTGTTTTTT
NA	TRBJ1-1	many	TRBV3-1	CASSQAQAGTEAFF	TGTGCCAGCAGCCAAGCGCAGGCAGGCACTGAAGCTTTCTTT
TRBD1	TRBJ1-1	few	TRBV9	CASSVTGAVNTEAFF	TGTGCCAGCAGCGTAACAGGGGCAGTGAACACTGAAGCTTTCTTT
NA	TRBJ1-1	NA	TRBV7-2	CASSLKGTAEAFF	TGTGCCAGCAGCTTGAAAGGGACCGCAGAAGCTTTCTTT
TRBD2	TRBJ2-7	many	TRBV20-1	CSARPTSGTYYEQYF	TGCAGTGCTAGACCTACTAGCGGGACTTACTACGAGCAGTACTTC
NA	TRBJ2-1	many	TRBV18	CASSRDEYNEQFF	TGTGCCAGCTCACGAGACGAATACAATGAGCAGTTCTTC
NA	TRBJ2-3	few	TRBV9	CASSVGASSTDTQYF	TGTGCCAGCAGCGTAGGAGCCTCTAGCACAGATACGCAGTATTTT
TRBD2	TRBJ2-3	NA	TRBV19	CASTSRGGSDTQYF	TGTGCCAGTACATCGCGGGGGGGATCGGATACGCAGTATTTT
TRBD1	TRBJ1-1	many	TRBV5-1	CASSRGQILNTEAFF	TGCGCCAGCAGCCGGGGACAGATTTTGAACACTGAAGCTTTCTTT
TRBD1	TRBJ1-5	many	TRBV5-5	CASSLQGGINQPQHF	TGTGCCAGCAGCCTCCAGGGGGGAATCAATCAGCCCCAGCATTTT
TRBD2	TRBJ2-1	NA	TRBV19	CASSVRLAGGPRHEQFF	TGTGCCAGTAGTGTTCGTTTAGCGGGAGGGCCAAGGCATGAGCAGTTCTTC
NA	TRBJ2-6	NA	TRBV12-3/TRBV12-4	CASSLRRPNSGANVLTF	TGTGCCAGCAGTTTAAGGCGGCCTAACTCTGGGGCCAACGTCCTGACTTTC
TRBD2	TRBJ2-2	NA	TRBV27	CASPPGDSGRGCTGELFF	TGTGCCAGCCCCCCCGGGGATAGCGGGAGAGGATGCACCGGGGAGCTGTTTTTT
TRBD1	TRBJ1-5	NA	TRBV18	CASSPDTGALGNQPQHF	TGTGCCAGCTCACCAGACACAGGGGCTTTAGGAAATCAGCCCCAGCATTTT
TRBD2	TRBJ2-1	NA	TRBV5-6	CASRFTSGFFNEQFF	TGTGCCAGCAGGTTTACTAGCGGTTTTTTCAATGAGCAGTTCTTC
NA	TRBJ1-1	many	TRBV5-1	CASSLDRSHRNTEAFF	TGCGCCAGCAGCTTGGACAGGTCCCACAGGAACACTGAAGCTTTCTTT
TRBD1	TRBJ2-5	NA	TRBV5-6	CASSVTRTGAYQETQYF	TGTGCCAGCAGCGTGACAAGGACAGGGGCGTACCAAGAGACCCAGTACTTC
NA	TRBJ1-5	many	TRBV3-1	CASSQGKGPINQPQHF	TGTGCCAGCAGCCAAGGGAAAGGACCGATCAATCAGCCCCAGCATTTT
NA	TRBJ2-1	NA	TRBV4-1	CASSQDPGVAEQFF	TGCGCCAGCAGCCAAGATCCCGGGGTAGCGGAGCAGTTCTTC
TRBD2	TRBJ2-1	NA	TRBV20-1	CSARLGLAGGPHSYNEQFF	TGCAGTGCGCGCTTGGGACTAGCGGGAGGGCCCCACTCATACAATGAGCAGTTCTTC
TRBD2	TRBJ2-5	many	TRBV20-1	CSATSGRALETQYF	TGCAGTGCCACTAGCGGGAGGGCCCTAGAGACCCAGTACTTC
NA	TRBJ2-1	NA	TRBV20-1	CSAIHPRYNEQFF	TGCAGTGCTATACACCCTAGATACAATGAGCAGTTCTTC
NA	TRBJ1-5	many	TRBV6-1	CASSSGGRRSFNQPQHF	TGTGCCAGCAGTTCCGGTGGGAGGCGGTCATTCAATCAGCCCCAGCATTTT
NA	TRBJ1-5	NA	TRBV27	CASTLAQGGQPQHF	TGTGCCAGTACCCTCGCCCAGGGCGGACAGCCCCAGCATTTT
TRBD2	TRBJ2-1	NA	TRBV7-3	CASSLRTSGRSSYNEQFF	TGTGCCAGCAGCTTACGCACTAGCGGGCGGAGCTCCTACAATGAGCAGTTCTTC
TRBD1	TRBJ1-5	many	TRBV2	CASSADRGRYQPQHF	TGTGCCAGCAGCGCGGACAGGGGCAGGTATCAGCCCCAGCATTTT
TRBD1	TRBJ2-1	NA	TRBV14	CASSQFAAGTGTNEQFF	TGTGCCAGCAGCCAATTCGCCGCGGGGACAGGGACCAATGAGCAGTTCTTC
NA	TRBJ2-1	few	TRBV5-1	CASSFGKIYNEQFF	TGCGCCAGCAGCTTTGGAAAGATCTACAATGAGCAGTTCTTC
NA	TRBJ1-5	many	TRBV12-3/TRBV12-4	CASSLDGAPNQPQHF	TGTGCCAGCAGTTTAGACGGGGCGCCAAATCAGCCCCAGCATTTT
NA	TRBJ1-6	many	TRBV7-2	CASSHPLASGSPLHF	TGTGCCAGCAGCCACCCCCTGGCCAGTGGCTCACCCCTCCACTTT
TRBD2	TRBJ2-7	many	TRBV28	CASSPGLAVAYEQYF	TGTGCCAGCAGTCCCGGACTAGCGGTCGCCTACGAGCAGTACTTC
NA	TRBJ1-6	NA	TRBV6-1	CASSPGQMVYNSPLHF	TGTGCCAGCAGCCCCGGACAAATGGTCTATAATTCACCCCTCCACTTT
TRBD1	TRBJ2-7	few	TRBV6-7	CADRDRAYEQYF	TGTGCCGACCGGGACAGAGCTTACGAGCAGTACTTC